This TCR beta chain originates from a study of T cells in Graves' hyperthyroidism and ophthalmopathy. The overall study: Peripheral blood was secured at the point of initial diagnosis, before any treatment.

The trim removed 3 bases at V and 5 bases at J, leaving 9 bases unmatched. CDR3 length equals 14 residues. Per the germline V gene, CDR1 is DFQATT and CDR2 is SNEGSKA (reference sequence). This clonotype was seen at least ten times. Amplification of TCR beta CDR3 regions was performed using RNA transcripts as template. TCR CDR3 underwent first-round RT-PCR with the HTBI primer set. TCRdb re-derived calls from the multiplex PCR reads in MiXCR, one entry per CDR3 protein. The profile shows about 350,000 distinct CDR3 sequences, around 18% of them singletons. The material sequenced was blood. The source is a woman aged 40 to 50 with Graves' ophthalmopathy. The V gene is TRBV20-1, the J gene TRBJ2-7; 8 bases map to TRBD1. Here the CDR3 DNA reads TGCAGTGCTAGTGATTGGACAGGGATTAACGAGCAGTACTTC. Its translation is CSASDWTGINEQYF.